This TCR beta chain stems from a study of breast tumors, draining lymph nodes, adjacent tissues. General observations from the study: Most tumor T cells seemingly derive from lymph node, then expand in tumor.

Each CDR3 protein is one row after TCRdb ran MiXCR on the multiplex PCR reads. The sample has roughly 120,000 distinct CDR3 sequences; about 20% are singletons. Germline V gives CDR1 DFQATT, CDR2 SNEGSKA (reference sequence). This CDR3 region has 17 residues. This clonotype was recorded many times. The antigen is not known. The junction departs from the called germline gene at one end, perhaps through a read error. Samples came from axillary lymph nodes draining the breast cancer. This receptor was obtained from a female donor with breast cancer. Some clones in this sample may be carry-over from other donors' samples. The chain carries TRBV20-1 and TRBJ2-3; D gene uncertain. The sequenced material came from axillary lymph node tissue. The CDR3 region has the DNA TGCAGTGCTAGAGATCCGCTAGTTTTGGCGAGCACAGATGCGCAGTATTTT. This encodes CSARDPLVLASTDAQYF.